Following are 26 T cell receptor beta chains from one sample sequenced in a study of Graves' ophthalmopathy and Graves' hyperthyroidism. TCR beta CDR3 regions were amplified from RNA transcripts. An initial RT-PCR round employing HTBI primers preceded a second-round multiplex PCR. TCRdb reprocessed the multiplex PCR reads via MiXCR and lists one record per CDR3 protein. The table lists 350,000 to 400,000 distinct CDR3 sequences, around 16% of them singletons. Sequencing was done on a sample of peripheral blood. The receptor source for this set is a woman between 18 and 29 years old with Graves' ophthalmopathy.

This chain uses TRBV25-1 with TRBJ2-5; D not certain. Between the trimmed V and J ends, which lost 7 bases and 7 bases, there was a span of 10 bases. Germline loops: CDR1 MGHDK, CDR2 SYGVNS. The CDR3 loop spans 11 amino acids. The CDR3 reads CASNLDGTQYF. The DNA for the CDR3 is TGTGCCAGCAACCTCGACGGGACCCAGTACTTC.

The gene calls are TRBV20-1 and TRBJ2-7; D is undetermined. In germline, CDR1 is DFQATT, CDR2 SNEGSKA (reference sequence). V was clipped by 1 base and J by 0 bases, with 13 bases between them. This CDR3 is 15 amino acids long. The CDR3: CSARVVGRISYEQYF. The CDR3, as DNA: TGCAGTGCTAGAGTCGTGGGTCGGATCTCCTACGAGCAGTACTTC.

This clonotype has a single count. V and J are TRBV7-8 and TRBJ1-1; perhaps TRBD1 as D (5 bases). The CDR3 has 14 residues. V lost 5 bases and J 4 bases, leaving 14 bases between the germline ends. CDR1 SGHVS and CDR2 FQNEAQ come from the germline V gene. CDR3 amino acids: CASSLSPGTTEAFF. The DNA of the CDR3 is TGTGCCAGCAGCCTCAGCCCCGGGACCACTGAAGCTTTCTTT. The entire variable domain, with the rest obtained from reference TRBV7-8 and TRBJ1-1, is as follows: GAGVSQSPRYKVAKRGQDVALRCDPISGHVSLFWYQQALGQGPEFLTYFQNEAQLDKSGLPSDRFFAERPEGSVSTLKIQRTQQEDSAVYLCASSLSPGTTEAFFGQGTRLTVV.

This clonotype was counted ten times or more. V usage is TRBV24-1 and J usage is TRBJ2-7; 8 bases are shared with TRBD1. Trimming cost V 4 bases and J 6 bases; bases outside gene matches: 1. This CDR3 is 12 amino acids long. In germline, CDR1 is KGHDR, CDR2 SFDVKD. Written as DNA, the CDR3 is TGTGCCACCAGTGAAGACAGGGGCGAGCAGTACTTC. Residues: CATSEDRGEQYF.

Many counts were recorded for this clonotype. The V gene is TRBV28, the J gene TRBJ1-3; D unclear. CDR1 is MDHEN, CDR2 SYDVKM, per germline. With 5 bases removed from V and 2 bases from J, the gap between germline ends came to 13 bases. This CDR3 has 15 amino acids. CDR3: CASSIGRSAGNTIYF. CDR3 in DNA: TGTGCCAGCAGTATAGGGAGGTCCGCTGGAAACACCATATATTTT.

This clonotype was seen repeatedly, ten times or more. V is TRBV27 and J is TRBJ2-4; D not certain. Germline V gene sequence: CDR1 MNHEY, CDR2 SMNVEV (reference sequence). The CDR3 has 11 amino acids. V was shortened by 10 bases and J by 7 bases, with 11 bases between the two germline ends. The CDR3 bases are TGTGCCACCCACAGTTATAACATTCAGTACTTC. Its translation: CATHSYNIQYF.

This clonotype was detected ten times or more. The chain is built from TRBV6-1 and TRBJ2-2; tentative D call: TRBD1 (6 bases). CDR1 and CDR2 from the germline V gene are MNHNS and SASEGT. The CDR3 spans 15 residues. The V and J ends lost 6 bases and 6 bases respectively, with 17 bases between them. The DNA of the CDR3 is TGTGCCAGCAGGAAACAGGGCGTTGTACCCGGGGAGCTGTTTTTT. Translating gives CASRKQGVVPGELFF.

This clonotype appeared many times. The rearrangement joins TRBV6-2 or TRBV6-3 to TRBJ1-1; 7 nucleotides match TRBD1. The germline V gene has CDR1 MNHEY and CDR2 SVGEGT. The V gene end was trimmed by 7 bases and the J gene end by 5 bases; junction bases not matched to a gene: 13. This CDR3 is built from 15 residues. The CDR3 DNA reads TGTGCCAGCAAAAAAGTCAGGGGGTTGGGGACTGAAGCTTTCTTT. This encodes CASKKVRGLGTEAFF.

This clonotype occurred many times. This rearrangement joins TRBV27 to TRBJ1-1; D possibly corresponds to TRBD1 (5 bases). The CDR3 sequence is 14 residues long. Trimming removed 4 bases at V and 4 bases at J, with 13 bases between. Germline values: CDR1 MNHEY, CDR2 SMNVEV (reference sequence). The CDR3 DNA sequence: TGTGCCAGCAGTTCGGGACCCTGGGGCACTGAAGCTTTCTTT. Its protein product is CASSSGPWGTEAFF.

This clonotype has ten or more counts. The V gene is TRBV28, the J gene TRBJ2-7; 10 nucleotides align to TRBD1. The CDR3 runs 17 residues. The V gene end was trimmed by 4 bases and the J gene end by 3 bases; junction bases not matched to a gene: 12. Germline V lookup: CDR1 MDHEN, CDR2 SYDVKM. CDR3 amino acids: CASSSPNKGQGIYEQYF. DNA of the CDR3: TGTGCCAGCAGTTCTCCAAACAAGGGACAGGGGATCTACGAGCAGTACTTC.

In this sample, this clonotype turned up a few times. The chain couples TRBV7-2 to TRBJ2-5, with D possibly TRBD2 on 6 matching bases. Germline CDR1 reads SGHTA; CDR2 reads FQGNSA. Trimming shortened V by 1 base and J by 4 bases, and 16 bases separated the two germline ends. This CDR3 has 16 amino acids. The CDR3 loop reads CASSLVARGRRETQYF. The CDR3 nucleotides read TGTGCCAGCAGCTTAGTAGCGCGGGGCCGGAGAGAGACCCAGTACTTC.

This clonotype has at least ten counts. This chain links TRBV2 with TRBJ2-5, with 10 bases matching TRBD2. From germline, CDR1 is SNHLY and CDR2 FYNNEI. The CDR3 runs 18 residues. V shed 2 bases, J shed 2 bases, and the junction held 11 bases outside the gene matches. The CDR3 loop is CASSERSSGRVGQETQYF. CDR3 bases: TGTGCCAGCAGTGAAAGGTCTAGCGGGAGAGTGGGGCAAGAGACCCAGTACTTC.

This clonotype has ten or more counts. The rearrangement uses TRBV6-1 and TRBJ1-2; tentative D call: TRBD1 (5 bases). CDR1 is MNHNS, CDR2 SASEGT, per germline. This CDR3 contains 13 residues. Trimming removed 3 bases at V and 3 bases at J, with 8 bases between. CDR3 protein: CASSEGRDYGYTF. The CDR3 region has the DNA TGTGCCAGCAGTGAGGGCAGGGACTATGGCTACACCTTC.

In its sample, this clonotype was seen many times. The CDR3 DNA sequence: TGTGCCAGTAGTATTAGCCAAAACACTGAAGCTTTCTTT. Translated: CASSISQNTEAFF. V and J are TRBV19 and TRBJ1-1; D not resolved. The V end was cut by 3 bases, the J end by 2 bases, with 7 bases between. CDR3 size: 13 residues. Germline lookup yields CDR1 LNHDA and CDR2 SQIVND (reference sequence).

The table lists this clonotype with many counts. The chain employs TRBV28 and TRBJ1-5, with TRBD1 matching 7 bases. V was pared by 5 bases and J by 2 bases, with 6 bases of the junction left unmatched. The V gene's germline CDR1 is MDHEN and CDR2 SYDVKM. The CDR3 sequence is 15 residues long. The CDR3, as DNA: TGTGCCAGCAGTCCTAGACAGGGAGGCAATCAGCCCCAGCATTTT. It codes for CASSPRQGGNQPQHF.

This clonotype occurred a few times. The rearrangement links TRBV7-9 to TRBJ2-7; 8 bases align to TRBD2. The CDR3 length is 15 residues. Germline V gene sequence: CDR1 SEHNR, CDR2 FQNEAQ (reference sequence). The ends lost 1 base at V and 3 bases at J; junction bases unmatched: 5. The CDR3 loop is CASSLVVAGSYEQYF. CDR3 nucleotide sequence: TGTGCCAGCAGCTTAGTGGTAGCGGGGAGCTACGAGCAGTACTTC. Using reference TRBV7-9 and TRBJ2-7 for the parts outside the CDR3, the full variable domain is DTGVSQNPRHKITKRGQNVTFRCDPISEHNRLYWYRQTLGQGPEFLTYFQNEAQLEKSRLLSDRFSAERPKGSFSTLEIQRTEQGDSAMYLCASSLVVAGSYEQYFGPGTRLTVT.

CDR3 amino acids: CASSAGQYNSPLHF. The CDR3 coding sequence is TGCGCCAGCAGCGCTGGACAGTATAATTCACCCCTCCACTTT. The chain uses TRBV5-1 and TRBJ1-6; D is possibly TRBD1 (6 bases). Trimming took off 4 bases at V and 4 bases at J, with 9 bases between the two ends. CDR1 and CDR2 from the germline V gene are SGHRS and YFSETQ. The CDR3 spans 14 residues.

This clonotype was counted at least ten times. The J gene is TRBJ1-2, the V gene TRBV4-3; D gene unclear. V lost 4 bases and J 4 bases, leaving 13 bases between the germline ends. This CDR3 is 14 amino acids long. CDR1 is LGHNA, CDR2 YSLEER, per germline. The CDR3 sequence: CASSPARTPYGYTF. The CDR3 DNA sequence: TGCGCCAGCAGCCCAGCCCGCACCCCCTATGGCTACACCTTC.

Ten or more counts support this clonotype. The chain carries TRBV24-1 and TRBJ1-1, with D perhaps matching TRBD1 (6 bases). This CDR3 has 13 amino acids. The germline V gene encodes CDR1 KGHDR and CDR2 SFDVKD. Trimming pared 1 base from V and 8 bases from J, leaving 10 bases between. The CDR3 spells CATSDFSDSEAFF. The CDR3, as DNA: TGTGCCACCAGTGATTTCTCGGACAGCGAAGCTTTCTTT.

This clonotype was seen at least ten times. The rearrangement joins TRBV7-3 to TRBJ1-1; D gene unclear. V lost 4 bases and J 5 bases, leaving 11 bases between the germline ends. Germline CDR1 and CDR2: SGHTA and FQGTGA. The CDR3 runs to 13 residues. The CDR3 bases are TGTGCCAGCAGCTACGAGGGAGTGACTGAAGCTTTCTTT. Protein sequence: CASSYEGVTEAFF.

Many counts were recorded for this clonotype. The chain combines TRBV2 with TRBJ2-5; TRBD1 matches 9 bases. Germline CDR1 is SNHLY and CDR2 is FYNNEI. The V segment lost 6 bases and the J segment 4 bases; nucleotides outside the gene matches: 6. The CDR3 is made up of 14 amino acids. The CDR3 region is CASRTGQGGETQYF. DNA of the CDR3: TGTGCCAGCAGGACGGGACAGGGTGGAGAGACCCAGTACTTC.

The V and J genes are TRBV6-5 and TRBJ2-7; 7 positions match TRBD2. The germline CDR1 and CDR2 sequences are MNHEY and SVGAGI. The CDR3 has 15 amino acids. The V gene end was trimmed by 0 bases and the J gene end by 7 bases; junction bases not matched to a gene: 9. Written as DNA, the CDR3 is TGTGCCAGCAGTTACTCGAGAGGACTAGGGGAAGAGCAGTACTTC. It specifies CASSYSRGLGEEQYF.

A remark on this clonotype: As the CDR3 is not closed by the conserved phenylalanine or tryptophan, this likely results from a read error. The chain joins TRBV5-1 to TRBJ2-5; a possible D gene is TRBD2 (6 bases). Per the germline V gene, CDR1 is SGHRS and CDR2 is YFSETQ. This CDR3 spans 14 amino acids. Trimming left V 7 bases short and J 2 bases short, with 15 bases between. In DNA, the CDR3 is TGCGCCAGCCGTCGCGGGGTACTGCAAGAGACCCAGTACCTC. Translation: CASRRGVLQETQYL.

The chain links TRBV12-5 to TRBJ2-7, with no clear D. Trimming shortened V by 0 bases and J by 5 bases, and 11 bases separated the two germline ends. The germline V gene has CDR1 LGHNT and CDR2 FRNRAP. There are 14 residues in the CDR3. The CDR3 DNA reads TGTGCTAGTGGTTTGGTGGAGACCCTCAACGAGCAGTACTTC. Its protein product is CASGLVETLNEQYF. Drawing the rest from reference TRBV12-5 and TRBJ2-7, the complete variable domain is DARVTQTPRHKVTEMGQEVTMRCQPILGHNTVFWYRQTMMQGLELLAYFRNRAPLDDSGMPKDRFSAEMPDATLATLKIQPSEPRDSAVYFCASGLVETLNEQYFGPGTRLTVT.

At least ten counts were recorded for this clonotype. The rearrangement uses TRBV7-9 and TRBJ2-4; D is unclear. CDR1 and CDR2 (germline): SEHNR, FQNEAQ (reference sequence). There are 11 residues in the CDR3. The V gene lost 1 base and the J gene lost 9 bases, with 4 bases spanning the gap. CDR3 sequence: CASSLGAIQYF. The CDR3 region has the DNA TGTGCCAGCAGCTTAGGGGCCATTCAGTACTTC.

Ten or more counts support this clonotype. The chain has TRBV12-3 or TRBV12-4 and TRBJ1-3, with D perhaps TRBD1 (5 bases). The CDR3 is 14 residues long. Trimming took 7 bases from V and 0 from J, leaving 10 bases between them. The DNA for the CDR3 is TGTGCCAGCAAAGGGGACCCCTCTGGAAACACCATATATTTT. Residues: CASKGDPSGNTIYF.